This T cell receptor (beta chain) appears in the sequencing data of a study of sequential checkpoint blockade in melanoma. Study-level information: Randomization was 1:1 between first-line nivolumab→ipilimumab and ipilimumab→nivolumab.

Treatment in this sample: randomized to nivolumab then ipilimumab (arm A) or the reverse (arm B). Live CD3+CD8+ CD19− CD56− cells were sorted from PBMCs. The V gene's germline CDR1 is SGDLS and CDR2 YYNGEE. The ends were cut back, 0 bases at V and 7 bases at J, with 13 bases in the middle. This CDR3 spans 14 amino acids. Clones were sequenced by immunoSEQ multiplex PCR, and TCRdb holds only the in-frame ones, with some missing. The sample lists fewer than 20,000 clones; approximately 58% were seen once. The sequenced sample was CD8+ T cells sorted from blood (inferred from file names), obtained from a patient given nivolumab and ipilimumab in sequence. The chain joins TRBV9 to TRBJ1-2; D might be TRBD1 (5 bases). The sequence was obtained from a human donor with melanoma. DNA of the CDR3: TGTGCCAGCAGCGTAGGTGCAGGGTCGGGTGGCTACACCTTC. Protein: CASSVGAGSGGYTF.